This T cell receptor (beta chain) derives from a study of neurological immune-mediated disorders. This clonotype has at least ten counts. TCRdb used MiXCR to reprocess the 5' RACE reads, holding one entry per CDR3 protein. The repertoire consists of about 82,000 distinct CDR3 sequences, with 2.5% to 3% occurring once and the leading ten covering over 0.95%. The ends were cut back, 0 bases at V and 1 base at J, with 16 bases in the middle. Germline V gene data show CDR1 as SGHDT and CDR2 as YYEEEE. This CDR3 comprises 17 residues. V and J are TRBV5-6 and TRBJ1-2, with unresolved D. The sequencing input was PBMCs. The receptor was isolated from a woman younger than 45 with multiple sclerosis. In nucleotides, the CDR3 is TGTGCCAGCAGCTTGGGTGGTATGGGTGGCGATAACTATGGCTACACCTTC. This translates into CASSLGGMGGDNYGYTF.